This passage covers 14 T cell receptor beta chains from one sample sequenced in a study of cytomegalovirus exposure and HLA in healthy donors. Use of 60 Vbeta and 13 Jbeta primers characterized the PCR. TCRdb's copy holds only in-frame clones and misses some; the assay was immunoSEQ multiplex PCR. Here the sample table reports some 120,000 clones. The sequenced material came from PBMCs. Receptors were obtained from a woman in her sixties or seventies in good health and CMV-seronegative.

The J gene is TRBJ1-4, the V gene TRBV28; TRBD1 aligns across 8 bases. The CDR3 runs to 15 residues. After removal of 6 bases from V and 8 bases from J, the junction contained 11 bases not matched to a gene. Germline V gives CDR1 MDHEN, CDR2 SYDVKM. CDR3 bases: TGTGCCAGCAGGGGAAAAGGACAGGGTGGAGAAAAACTGTTTTTT. Translation: CASRGKGQGGEKLFF.

This rearrangement joins TRBV6-1 to TRBJ1-6, with D possibly TRBD1 on 6 matching bases. CDR1 is MNHNS, CDR2 SASEGT, per germline. V was trimmed by 1 base and J by 8 bases, leaving 18 bases between them. The CDR3 runs 17 residues. DNA for the CDR3: TGTGCCAGCAGTGAAGAGTATAGGTACAGGGTGGATTCACCCCTCCACTTT. The encoded protein is CASSEEYRYRVDSPLHF.

The V and J genes are TRBV6-5 and TRBJ2-3, with 7 bases that match TRBD1. Germline values: CDR1 MNHEY, CDR2 SVGAGI. Trimming at V came to 5 bases and at J to 9 bases, leaving 8 bases not matched to a gene. The length of the CDR3 is 13 residues. The CDR3 loop reads CASSDSTGWTQYF. The CDR3 DNA reads TGTGCCAGCAGTGATTCGACAGGGTGGACGCAGTATTTT.

This sequence joins TRBV13 and TRBJ2-1, with TRBD1 identical over 7 bases. In germline, CDR1 is PRHDT, CDR2 FYEKMQ (reference sequence). Trimming at V came to 3 bases and at J to 5 bases, leaving 1 base not matched to a gene. This CDR3 comprises 13 residues. This chain's CDR3 is CASSFTGDNEQFF. The CDR3 DNA reads TGTGCCAGCAGCTTTACAGGGGACAATGAGCAGTTCTTC.

The chain has TRBV6-1 and TRBJ1-2; D perhaps matches TRBD1 (6 bases). The CDR3 is 14 residues long. Germline CDR1 is MNHNS and CDR2 is SASEGT. The CDR3 region has the DNA TGTGATTCGGGACACCTAGATGGTAACTATGGCTACACCTTC. As protein: CDSGHLDGNYGYTF.

V and J are TRBV28 and TRBJ1-1, with a tentative D call TRBD1 (6 bases). The CDR3 loop spans 14 amino acids. Germline CDR1 MDHEN, CDR2 SYDVKM. The V end lost 6 bases, the J end lost 0 bases, and 11 bases lay between the germline ends. CDR3 amino acids: CASRVGQLNTEAFF. As DNA, the CDR3 is TGTGCCAGCAGGGTTGGACAGTTGAACACTGAAGCTTTCTTT.

The J gene is TRBJ2-1, the V gene TRBV9; TRBD2 matches 8 bases. Per the germline V gene, CDR1 is SGDLS and CDR2 is YYNGEE. The CDR3 runs 16 residues. Losses at the gene ends were 3 bases for V and 3 bases for J; bases not matched to a gene: 8. CDR3 residues: CASSASVRGGYNEQFF. The CDR3 region has the DNA TGTGCCAGCAGCGCATCCGTTCGGGGGGGCTACAATGAGCAGTTCTTC.

This sequence joins TRBV6-1 and TRBJ2-2; 10 bases are shared with TRBD2. V lost 5 bases to trimming and J lost 4 bases; unmatched junction nucleotides: 1. The CDR3 contains 14 residues. Germline CDR1 is MNHNS and CDR2 is SASEGT. The CDR3 DNA is TGTGCCAGCAGTAGCGGGAGGGCCACCGGGGAGCTGTTTTTT. Translating gives CASSSGRATGELFF.

This chain uses TRBV7-3 with TRBJ2-1; 11 nucleotides agree with TRBD2. This CDR3 comprises 15 residues. The germline V gene encodes CDR1 SGHTA and CDR2 FQGTGA. J lost 2 bases, V lost 3 bases, and 0 bases had no gene match. CDR3 nucleotide sequence: TGTGCCAGCAGCTTTAGCGGGGGGGCCTACAATGAGCAGTTCTTC. Protein product: CASSFSGGAYNEQFF.

The V call is TRBV7-2, the J call TRBJ2-6; D ambiguous. Trimming cost V 5 bases and J 1 base, with 18 bases left between them. Germline V gene sequence: CDR1 SGHTA, CDR2 FQGNSA. The CDR3 has 18 amino acids. The CDR3 region is CASSRVNRKQSGANVLTF. CDR3 bases: TGTGCCAGCAGCCGCGTTAACCGCAAACAGTCTGGGGCCAACGTCCTGACTTTC. The whole variable domain, remainder taken from reference TRBV7-2 and TRBJ2-6, is GAGVSQSPSNKVTEKGKDVELRCDPISGHTALYWYRQSLGQGLEFLIYFQGNSAPDKSGLPSDRFSAERTGGSVSTLTIQRTQQEDSAVYLCASSRVNRKQSGANVLTFGAGSRLTVL.

The genes are TRBV7-8 and TRBJ2-7, with 10 positions matching TRBD1. The germline V gene encodes CDR1 SGHVS and CDR2 FQNEAQ. Unmatched junction bases numbered 7, after V lost 5 bases and J lost 6 bases. This CDR3 region has 14 residues. CDR3 protein: CASSIRDRGSEQYF. The CDR3 DNA follows: TGTGCCAGCAGCATCCGGGACAGGGGATCCGAGCAGTACTTC.

This chain uses TRBV5-1 with TRBJ1-3, with 8 nucleotides matching TRBD1. The germline gives CDR1 SGHRS, CDR2 YFSETQ. The CDR3 sequence is 15 residues long. The trim removed 1 base at V and 4 bases at J, leaving 4 bases unmatched. The CDR3 sequence is CASSLRQGNGNTIYF. The CDR3 DNA sequence: TGCGCCAGCAGCTTGCGACAGGGGAACGGAAACACCATATATTTT.

The chain joins TRBV28 to TRBJ2-1, with 11 bases lining up with TRBD2. V shed 5 bases and J 5 bases; nucleotides not matched to a gene: 8. Germline CDR1 reads MDHEN; CDR2 reads SYDVKM. This CDR3 has 16 residues. The CDR3 DNA follows: TGTGCCAGCAGTCTACTGGGGACTAGCGGAAACAATGAGCAGTTCTTC. This sequence encodes CASSLLGTSGNNEQFF.

The chain's CDR3 is CASSWRGRDTQYF. CDR3 in DNA: TGTGCCAGCAGTTGGAGGGGAAGAGATACGCAGTATTTT. The chain links TRBV27 to TRBJ2-3; maybe TRBD2 (6 bases). This CDR3 comprises 13 residues. The germline gives CDR1 MNHEY, CDR2 SMNVEV (reference sequence). Trimming pared 4 bases from V and 5 bases from J, leaving 10 bases between.